This T cell receptor beta chain is from a study of shared clonotypes between healthy human individuals. To note about this clone: Its specificity is not known.

The CDR3 is 16 residues long. CDR1 and CDR2 from the germline V gene are MDHEN and SYDVKM. The V gene lost 3 bases and the J gene lost 9 bases, with 21 bases spanning the gap. TCRdb's table, derived via immunoSEQ multiplex PCR, lists solely in-frame clones and lacks some. Among around 320,000 clones listed, over 75% were seen once. CCR7-negative CD45RA+ TemRA cells were combined with CD45RO+ cells to form CD8 memory. Study-level findings and limits: Rarefaction showed that sequencing of sorted subsets was incomplete (despite large depth). Only blood was sampled; tissue repertoires likely differ. Larger estimated richness was generally recorded for naive subsets relative to memory subsets.

The receptor was derived from a man between 18 and 35 years old in good health. The V and J genes are TRBV28 and TRBJ2-4; the D gene is possibly TRBD2 (5 bases). What was sequenced was memory CD8+ T cells sorted from blood. The subset was: CD45RO+ cells pooled with CCR7-negative TemRA cells. The CDR3 coding sequence is TGTGCCAGCAGTTTCTCCCAACTAGAATCTGCCCCCATTCAGTACTTC. Translation: CASSFSQLESAPIQYF. The full variable domain, with the rest looked up from reference TRBV28 and TRBJ2-4, is DVKVTQSSRYLVKRTGEKVFLECVQDMDHENMFWYRQDPGLGLRLIYFSYDVKMKEKGDIPEGYSVSREKKERFSLILESASTNQTSMYLCASSFSQLESAPIQYFGAGTRLSVL.